What follows describes a single TCR beta chain. The antigen remains unidentified. It was at deep level that the assay was run. Replicate PCRs for sorted subsets used around 200 ng DNA; this equaled 25,000 to 35,000 T cell genomes. Sequencing was performed with immunoSEQ multiplex PCR; in TCRdb, only in-frame clones are kept and a portion is missing. The table records 1,400,000 or so clones, 97% to 99% of them present only once. These data belong to a study of shared clonotypes between healthy human individuals. The V gene lost 5 bases and the J gene lost 0 bases, with 10 bases spanning the gap. Germline V gene data show CDR1 as SEHNR and CDR2 as FQNEAQ (reference sequence). The CDR3 is made up of 14 amino acids. Study-level results: Blood was the only sampled material, and tissue repertoires likely differ. Clonotypes shared by all four donors outscored non-shared clonotypes in generation probability.

The sample comprised naive CD4+ T cells sorted from blood. Described subset: CD45RA+ positively selected. The receptor comes from a man in his thirties or forties in good health. V usage is TRBV7-9 and J usage is TRBJ1-2; D is ambiguous. The CDR3 sequence is CASSQRASNYGYTF. The CDR3 DNA reads TGTGCCAGCAGCCAACGGGCCTCTAACTATGGCTACACCTTC.